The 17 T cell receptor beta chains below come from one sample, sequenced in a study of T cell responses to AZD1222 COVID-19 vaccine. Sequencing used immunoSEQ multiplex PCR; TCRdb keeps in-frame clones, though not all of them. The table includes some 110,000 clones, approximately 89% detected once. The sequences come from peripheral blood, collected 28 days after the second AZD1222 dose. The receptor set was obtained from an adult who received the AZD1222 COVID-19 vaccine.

In DNA form, the CDR3 reads TGCGCCAGCAGCCGGGACAACTCCTACGAGCAGTACTTC. It codes for CASSRDNSYEQYF. V and J are TRBV5-1 and TRBJ2-7; D possibly corresponds to TRBD1 (6 bases). Trimming took off 4 bases at V and 0 bases at J, with 8 bases between the two ends. The length of the CDR3 is 13 residues. Germline V gene lookup returns CDR1 SGHRS and CDR2 YFSETQ.

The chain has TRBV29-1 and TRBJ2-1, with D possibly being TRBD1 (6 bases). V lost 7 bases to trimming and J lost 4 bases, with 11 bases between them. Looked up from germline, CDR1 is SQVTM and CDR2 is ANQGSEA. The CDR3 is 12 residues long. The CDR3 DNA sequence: TGCAGCGCCCCGGACAGATACAATGAGCAGTTCTTC. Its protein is CSAPDRYNEQFF.

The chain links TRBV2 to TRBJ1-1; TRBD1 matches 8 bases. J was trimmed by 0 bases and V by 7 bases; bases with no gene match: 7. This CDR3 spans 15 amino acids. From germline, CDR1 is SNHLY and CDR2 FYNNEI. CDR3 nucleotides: TGTGCCAGCAAAGGACAGGGCTTAATGAACACTGAAGCTTTCTTT. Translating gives CASKGQGLMNTEAFF.

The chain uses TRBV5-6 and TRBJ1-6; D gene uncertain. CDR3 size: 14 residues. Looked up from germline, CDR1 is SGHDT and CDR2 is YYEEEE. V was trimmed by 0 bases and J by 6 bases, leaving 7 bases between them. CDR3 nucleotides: TGTGCCAGCAGCTTGGGGCCCCGTAATTCACCCCTCCACTTT. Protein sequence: CASSLGPRNSPLHF.

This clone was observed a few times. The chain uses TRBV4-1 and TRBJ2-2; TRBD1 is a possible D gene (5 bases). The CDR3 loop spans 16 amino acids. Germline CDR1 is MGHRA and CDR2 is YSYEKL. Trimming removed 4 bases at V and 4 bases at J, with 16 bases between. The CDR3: CASSLAVGRGTGELFF. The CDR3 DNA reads TGCGCCAGCAGCCTAGCAGTGGGGCGCGGCACCGGGGAGCTGTTTTTT.

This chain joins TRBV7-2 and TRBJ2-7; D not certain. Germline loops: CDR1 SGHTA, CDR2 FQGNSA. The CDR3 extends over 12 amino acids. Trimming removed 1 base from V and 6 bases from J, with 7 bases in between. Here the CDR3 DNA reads TGTGCCAGCAGCTTAGAATATGGCGAGCAGTACTTC. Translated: CASSLEYGEQYF.

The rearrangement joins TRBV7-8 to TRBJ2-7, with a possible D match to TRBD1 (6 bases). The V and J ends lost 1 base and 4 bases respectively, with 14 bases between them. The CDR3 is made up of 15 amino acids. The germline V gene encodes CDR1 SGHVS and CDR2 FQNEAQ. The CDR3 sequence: CASSLETGQAYEQYF. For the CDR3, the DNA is TGTGCCAGCAGCTTAGAGACGGGACAAGCTTACGAGCAGTACTTC.

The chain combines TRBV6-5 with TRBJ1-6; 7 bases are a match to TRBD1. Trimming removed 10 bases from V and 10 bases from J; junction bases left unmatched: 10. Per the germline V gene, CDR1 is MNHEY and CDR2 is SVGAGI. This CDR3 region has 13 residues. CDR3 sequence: CAITGVRESPLHF. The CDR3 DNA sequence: TGTGCCATCACAGGGGTCCGGGAGTCACCCCTCCACTTT.

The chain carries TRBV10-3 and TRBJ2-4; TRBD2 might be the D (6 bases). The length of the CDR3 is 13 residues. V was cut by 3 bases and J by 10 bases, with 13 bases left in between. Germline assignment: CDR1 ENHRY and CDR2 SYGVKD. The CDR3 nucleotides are TGTGCCATCAGTGAATTTGAGGGGAGGATTCAGTACTTC. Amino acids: CAISEFEGRIQYF.

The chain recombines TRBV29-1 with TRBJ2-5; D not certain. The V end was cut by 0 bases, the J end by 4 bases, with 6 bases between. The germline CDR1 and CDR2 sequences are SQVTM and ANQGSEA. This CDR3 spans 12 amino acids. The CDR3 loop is CSVEEIRETQYF. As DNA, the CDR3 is TGCAGCGTTGAAGAGATTAGAGAGACCCAGTACTTC.

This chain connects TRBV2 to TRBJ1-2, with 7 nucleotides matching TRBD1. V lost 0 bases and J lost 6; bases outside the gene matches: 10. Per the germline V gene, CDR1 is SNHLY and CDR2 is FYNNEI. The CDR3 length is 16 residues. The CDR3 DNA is TGTGCCAGCAGTGAAGCATGGGACAGCAGGCGACATGGCTACACCTTC. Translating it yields CASSEAWDSRRHGYTF.

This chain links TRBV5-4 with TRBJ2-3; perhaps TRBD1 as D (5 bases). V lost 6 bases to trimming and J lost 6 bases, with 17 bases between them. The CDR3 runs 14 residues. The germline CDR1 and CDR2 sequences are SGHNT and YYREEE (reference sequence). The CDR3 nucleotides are TGTGCCAGCAAGGGGCAGGGTGGATCGGATACGCAGTATTTT. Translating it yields CASKGQGGSDTQYF.

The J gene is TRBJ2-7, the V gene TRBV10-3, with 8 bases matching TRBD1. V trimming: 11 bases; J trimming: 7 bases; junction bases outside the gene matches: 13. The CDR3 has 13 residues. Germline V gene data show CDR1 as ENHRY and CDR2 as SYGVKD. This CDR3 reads CAAGTGDWGEQYF. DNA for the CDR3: TGTGCCGCAGGGACAGGAGACTGGGGGGAGCAGTACTTC.

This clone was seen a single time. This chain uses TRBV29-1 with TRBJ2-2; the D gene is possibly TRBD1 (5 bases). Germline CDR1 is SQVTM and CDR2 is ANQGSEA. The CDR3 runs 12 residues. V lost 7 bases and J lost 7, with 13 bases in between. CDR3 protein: CSARRGDGELFF. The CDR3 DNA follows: TGCAGCGCCAGAAGGGGCGACGGGGAGCTGTTTTTT.

The CDR3 DNA is TGTGCCAGCAGCCCGACTAGCGGCCAGCACATTCAGTACTTC. It specifies CASSPTSGQHIQYF. The V and J genes are TRBV2 and TRBJ2-4; 9 bases align to TRBD2. Germline V gene data show CDR1 as SNHLY and CDR2 as FYNNEI. The V segment lost 6 bases and the J segment 8 bases; nucleotides outside the gene matches: 8. The length of the CDR3 is 14 residues.

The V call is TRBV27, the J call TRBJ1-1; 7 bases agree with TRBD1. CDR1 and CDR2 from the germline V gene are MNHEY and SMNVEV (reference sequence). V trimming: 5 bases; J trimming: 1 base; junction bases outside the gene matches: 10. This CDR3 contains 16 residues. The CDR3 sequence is CASSLRDSPKNTEAFF. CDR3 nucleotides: TGTGCCAGCAGTCTAAGGGACAGCCCCAAGAACACTGAAGCTTTCTTT.

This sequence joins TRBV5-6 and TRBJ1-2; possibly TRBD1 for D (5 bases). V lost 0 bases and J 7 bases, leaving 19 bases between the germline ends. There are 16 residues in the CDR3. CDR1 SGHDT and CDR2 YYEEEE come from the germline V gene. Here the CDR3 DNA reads TGTGCCAGCAGCTTGGGCTCTCTAGGAGGGGATGGTGGCTACACCTTC. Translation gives CASSLGSLGGDGGYTF.